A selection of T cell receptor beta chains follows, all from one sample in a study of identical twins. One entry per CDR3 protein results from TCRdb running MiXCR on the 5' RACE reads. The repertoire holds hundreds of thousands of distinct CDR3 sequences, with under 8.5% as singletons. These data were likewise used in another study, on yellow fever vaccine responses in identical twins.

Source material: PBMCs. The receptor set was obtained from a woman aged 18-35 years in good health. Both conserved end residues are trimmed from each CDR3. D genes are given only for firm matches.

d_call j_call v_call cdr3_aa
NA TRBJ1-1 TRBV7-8 ASSFRRSGVGTEAF
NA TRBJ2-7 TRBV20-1 SAVDYASYEQY
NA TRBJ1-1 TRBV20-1 SARRQPDRNTEAF
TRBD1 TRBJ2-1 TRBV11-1 ASSSMLGGVQINYNEQF
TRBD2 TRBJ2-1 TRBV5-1 ASSLNLAGSYNEQF
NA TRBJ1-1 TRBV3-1 ASSQGLRQLEAF
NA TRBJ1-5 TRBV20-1 SAGRMTGYSNQPQH
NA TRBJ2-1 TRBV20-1 SASRGALQNEQF
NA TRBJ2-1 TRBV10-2 ATGRGAGAGYNEQF
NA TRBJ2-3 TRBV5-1 ASSSGRSTDTQY
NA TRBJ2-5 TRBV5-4 ASSMIGGYQETQY
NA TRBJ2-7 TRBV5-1 ASSSTGYEQY
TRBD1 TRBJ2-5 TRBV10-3 AISSTDREWETQY
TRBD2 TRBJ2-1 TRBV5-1 ASNLAGGVMTYNEQF
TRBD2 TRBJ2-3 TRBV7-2 ASSFSRGGTDTQY
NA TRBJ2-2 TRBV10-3 ATNPGAGELF
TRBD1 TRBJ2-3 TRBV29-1 SVRDRGFQDTQY
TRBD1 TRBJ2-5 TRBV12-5 ASAPRGQFQETQY
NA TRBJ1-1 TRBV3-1 ASSQEGNTEAF
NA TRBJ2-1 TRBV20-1 SAGRTEQF
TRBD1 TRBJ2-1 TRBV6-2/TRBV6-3 ASRQGGTSYNEQF
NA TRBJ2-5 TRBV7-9 ASTDRVGTDETQY
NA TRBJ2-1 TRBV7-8 ASSVNNEQF
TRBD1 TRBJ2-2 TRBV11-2 ASRLGQERAGELF
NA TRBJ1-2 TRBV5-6 ASSWGLTVDGYT
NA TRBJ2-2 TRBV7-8 ASSSNTGLYRLF
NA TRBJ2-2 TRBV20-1 SARDFMGGDTGELF
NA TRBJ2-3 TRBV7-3 ASSPEVSFTDTQY
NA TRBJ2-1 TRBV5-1 ASSLTGRADEQF
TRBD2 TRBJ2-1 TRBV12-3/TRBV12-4 ASSFTTSGRAGNEQF
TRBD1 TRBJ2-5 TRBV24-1 ATSDRDRVRETQY